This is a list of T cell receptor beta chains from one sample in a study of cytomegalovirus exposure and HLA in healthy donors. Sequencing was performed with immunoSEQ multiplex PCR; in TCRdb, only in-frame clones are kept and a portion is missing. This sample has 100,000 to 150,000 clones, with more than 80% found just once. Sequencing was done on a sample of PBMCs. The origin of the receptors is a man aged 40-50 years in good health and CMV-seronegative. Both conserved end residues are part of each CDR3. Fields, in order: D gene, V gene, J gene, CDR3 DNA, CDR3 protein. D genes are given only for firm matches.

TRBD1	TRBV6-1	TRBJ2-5	TGTGCCAGCAGTGAAATGGCGGTCTCCTTAACAGGGGGAAAAGAGACCCAGTACTTC	CASSEMAVSLTGGKETQYF
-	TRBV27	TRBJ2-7	TGTGCCAGCAGTCTCTCGCGGGGGACACCTCTATTTGAGCAGTACTTC	CASSLSRGTPLFEQYF
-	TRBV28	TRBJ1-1	TGTGCCAGCACCGCCGGGGCGGGAGGGACTGAAGCTTTCTTT	CASTAGAGGTEAFF
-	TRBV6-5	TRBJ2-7	TGTGCCAGCAGTTACTCGCTATCCAGAGGCTACGAGCAGTACTTC	CASSYSLSRGYEQYF
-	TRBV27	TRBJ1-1	TGTGCCAGCAGTTTAGGGGGGGCTAACACTGAAGCTTTCTTT	CASSLGGANTEAFF
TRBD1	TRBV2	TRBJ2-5	TGTGCCAGCCAAAGGGGGACAGGACAAGAGACCCAGTACTTC	CASQRGTGQETQYF
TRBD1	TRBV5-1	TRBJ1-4	TGCGCCAGCAGCGAACAGGGGGCCGGGACTAATGAAAAACTGTTTTTT	CASSEQGAGTNEKLFF
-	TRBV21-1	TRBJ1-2	TGTGCCAGCACCCAATTCGGACAGTTGGATGGCTACACCTTC	CASTQFGQLDGYTF
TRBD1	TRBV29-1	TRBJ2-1	TGCAGCGTTGAGTCAGGGGGCTACAATGAGCAGTTCTTC	CSVESGGYNEQFF
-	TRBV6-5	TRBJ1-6	TGTGCCAGCAGTTACTCGGCTGGCTCACCCCTCCACTTT	CASSYSAGSPLHF
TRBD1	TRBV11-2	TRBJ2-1	TGTGCCAGCAGCTTAGACCCCACTCGAGCTGCCGGGACAGGGCCGTTCTTC	CASSLDPTRAAGTGPFF
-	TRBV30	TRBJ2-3	TGTGCCTGGAGTACAGGGCTAAGCCCAGATACGCAGTATTTT	CAWSTGLSPDTQYF